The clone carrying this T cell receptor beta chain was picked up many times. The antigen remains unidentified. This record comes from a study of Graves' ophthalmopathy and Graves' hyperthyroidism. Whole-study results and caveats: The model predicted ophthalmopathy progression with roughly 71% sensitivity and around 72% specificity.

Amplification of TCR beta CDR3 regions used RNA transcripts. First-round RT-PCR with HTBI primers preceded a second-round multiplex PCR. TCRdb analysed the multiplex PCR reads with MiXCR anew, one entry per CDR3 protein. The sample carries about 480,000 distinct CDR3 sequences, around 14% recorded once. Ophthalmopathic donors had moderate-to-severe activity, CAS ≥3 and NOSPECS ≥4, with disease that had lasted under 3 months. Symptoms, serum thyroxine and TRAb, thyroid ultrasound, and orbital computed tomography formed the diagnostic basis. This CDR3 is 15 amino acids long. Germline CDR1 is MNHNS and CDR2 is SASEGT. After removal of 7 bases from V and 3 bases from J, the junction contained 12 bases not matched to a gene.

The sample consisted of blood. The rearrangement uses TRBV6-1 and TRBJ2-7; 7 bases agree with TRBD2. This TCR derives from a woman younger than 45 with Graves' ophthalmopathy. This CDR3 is CASTLFSSGNYEQYF. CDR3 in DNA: TGTGCCAGCACCCTTTTTTCCAGCGGGAACTACGAGCAGTACTTC.